This entry features one T cell receptor beta chain sequence. In the authors' workflow: Estimates of nucleated cell counts were drawn from the amplification of reference gene primers. The method was immunoSEQ multiplex PCR; TCRdb's version includes in-frame clones alone and lacks a portion of them. V and J calls and clone size are those listed in that table; D and trimming were worked out from the DNA. The sample includes around 110,000 clones, 85% seen only once; the top ten take approximately 1.5%. The data derive from a study of blood T cell repertoires in COVID-19. For the study at large: There were acute and convalescent COVID-19 samples, and they came from the United States, Italy and Spain. PBMCs, B-cell-depleted T cells, or T cells provided the cDNA or gDNA that made up the material.

The sequence came from a man aged 40-55 years with acute or convalescent COVID-19. The sequenced sample consisted of peripheral blood.

CDR3 in amino acids: CASSPRGSVDTGELFF. In nucleotides, the CDR3 is TGTGCCAGCAGCCCCCGCGGTAGCGTTGACACCGGGGAGCTGTTTTTT. V is TRBV4-2 and J is TRBJ2-2; possible D gene TRBD2, 5 bases. Per germline, CDR1 LGHNA and CDR2 YNFKEQ. The CDR3 spans 16 residues. V was clipped by 4 bases and J by 3 bases, with 15 bases between them.